A selection of T cell receptor beta chains follows, all from one sample in a study of T cells after yellow fever vaccination. TCRdb reprocessed the 5' RACE reads with MiXCR, giving one entry per CDR3 protein. Of approximately 300,000 distinct CDR3 sequences listed, 7.5% to 9% are singletons. The sequences come from PBMCs, collected on the day of the first yellow fever vaccination. These receptors all stem from a man younger than 35 who received the YFV17D yellow fever vaccine. CDR3s leave out the opening cysteine and the closing phenylalanine or tryptophan. D genes are given only for firm matches.

v_gene	d_gene	len	j_gene	CDR3aa
TRBV6-1	TRBD1	12	TRBJ1-2	ASSRRDRGNGYT
TRBV5-4	-	11	TRBJ1-1	ASSLEEGTEAF
TRBV12-3/TRBV12-4	TRBD1	13	TRBJ1-2	ASSPGDRGDYGYT
TRBV5-1	-	12	TRBJ2-3	ASSQITSTDTQY
TRBV4-3	-	11	TRBJ1-6	ASSARWSTPLH
TRBV20-1	TRBD1	11	TRBJ1-2	SARDQGAGGYT
TRBV6-2/TRBV6-3	-	15	TRBJ2-3	ASSSIQGGTSTDTQY
TRBV29-1	-	10	TRBJ2-1	SFGGPRNEQF
TRBV18	TRBD1	14	TRBJ1-4	ASSPRSTGADEKLF
TRBV7-2	TRBD2	12	TRBJ2-3	ASRRRGGADTQY
TRBV29-1	TRBD1	9	TRBJ2-7	SVVQGYEQY
TRBV3-1	TRBD2	16	TRBJ2-7	ASSPPRLAGGNSYEQY
TRBV4-3	-	10	TRBJ2-2	ASSQRAGELF
TRBV21-1	-	12	TRBJ1-4	ASLYGTRGEKLF
TRBV6-4	-	10	TRBJ2-5	ASIWGQETQY
TRBV27	TRBD1	13	TRBJ1-1	ASSFGGGASTEAF
TRBV4-3	-	13	TRBJ2-4	ASSQVVSDKNIQY
TRBV7-9	-	12	TRBJ2-3	ASSLVSDRDTQY
TRBV29-1	-	10	TRBJ2-2	SVVGGTGELF
TRBV6-5	-	11	TRBJ2-5	ASSYSRYGTQY
TRBV5-1	-	12	TRBJ1-1	ASASGGVSTEAF
TRBV7-9	-	12	TRBJ2-3	ASSLTSRRDTQY
TRBV7-9	-	11	TRBJ1-2	ASSSSADYGYT
TRBV12-3/TRBV12-4	-	13	TRBJ1-1	ASSSGPSRNTEAF
TRBV2	TRBD2	10	TRBJ2-5	ASRGGEETQY
TRBV7-3	-	12	TRBJ2-1	ASSLTSGLGEQF
TRBV18	TRBD1	13	TRBJ2-2	ASSTGTETTGELF
TRBV15	-	9	TRBJ2-7	ATSYRDEQY
TRBV7-3	TRBD1	13	TRBJ1-5	ASSLTDRPNQPQH
TRBV11-2	-	14	TRBJ2-3	ASSPVEGSLRDTQY
TRBV5-6	-	13	TRBJ1-2	ASSPNGGVTGGYT
TRBV7-3	TRBD2	11	TRBJ2-1	ASSSGLENEQF
TRBV5-6	-	12	TRBJ2-3	ASSLVSGDYTQY
TRBV5-5	TRBD1	12	TRBJ1-1	ASSYRGSYLEAF
TRBV10-3	TRBD2	11	TRBJ2-1	AISVGRNNEQF
TRBV18	TRBD1	12	TRBJ1-2	ASSPGQDFYGYT
TRBV6-5	TRBD1	12	TRBJ1-2	ASRYWDSRGGYT
TRBV7-2	-	14	TRBJ1-6	ASSRRPGHGNSPLH
TRBV18	-	11	TRBJ2-5	ASSSGVWETQY
TRBV4-1	-	14	TRBJ2-2	ASSQNRGGGPGELF
TRBV4-1	-	13	TRBJ2-5	ASSQEQWGEETQY
TRBV27	TRBD1	10	TRBJ1-2	ASSRGDYGYT